In this sample, the clone carrying this T cell receptor (beta chain) turned up many times. The antigen remains undetermined. These data originate in a study of T-cell memory formation after mild COVID-19. Study conclusions and caveats: Contracting clones localized mainly to CM and EM when CD4+ and mainly to EMRA when CD8+.

TCRdb recomputed calls from the 5' RACE reads with MiXCR, one row per CDR3 protein. The table records approximately 52,000 distinct CDR3 sequences, 9.3% of them present only once. Between the trimmed V and J ends, which lost 5 bases and 5 bases, there was a span of 15 bases. The CDR3 runs to 14 residues. This sequence joins TRBV12-3 or TRBV12-4 and TRBJ2-5; a possible D gene is TRBD2 (5 bases). The clonotype was recovered from an adult woman who had mild COVID-19 (a few samples of this study predate the infection). Cell type and time point are not known. Sequencing was carried out using PBMCs or a T cell subset sorted from them (not recorded which). Here the CDR3 reads CASSVTSGAETQYF. As DNA, the CDR3 is TGTGCCAGCAGTGTTACCAGCGGCGCGGAGACCCAGTACTTC.